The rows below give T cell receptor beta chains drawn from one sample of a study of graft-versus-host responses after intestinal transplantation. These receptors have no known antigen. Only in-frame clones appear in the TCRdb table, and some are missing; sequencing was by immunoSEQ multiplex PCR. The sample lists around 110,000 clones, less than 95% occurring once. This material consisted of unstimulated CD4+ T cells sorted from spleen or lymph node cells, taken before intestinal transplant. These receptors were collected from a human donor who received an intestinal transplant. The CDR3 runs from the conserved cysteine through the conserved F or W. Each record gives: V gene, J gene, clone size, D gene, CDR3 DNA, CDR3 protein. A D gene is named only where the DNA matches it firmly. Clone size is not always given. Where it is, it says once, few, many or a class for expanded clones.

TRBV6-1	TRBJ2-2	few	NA	TGTGCCAGCAGAGGAGGGGACACCGGGGAGCTGTTTTTT	CASRGGDTGELFF
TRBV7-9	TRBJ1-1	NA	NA	TGTGCCAGCAGCCCCGCCACTCACCGACAGGATCAGAACACTGAAGCTTTCTTT	CASSPATHRQDQNTEAFF
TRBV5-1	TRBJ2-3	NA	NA	TGCGCCAGCAGCTTGGCCTCAGGTCGCACAGATACGCAGTATTTT	CASSLASGRTDTQYF
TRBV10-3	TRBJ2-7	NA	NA	TGTGCCATCAGTGAGCTTGGGGGTAGCGGAGGCTACGAGCAGTACTTC	CAISELGGSGGYEQYF
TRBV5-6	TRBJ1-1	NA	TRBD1	TGTGCCAGCAGCTGGGACAGGGGGCTGAACACTGAAGCTTTCTTT	CASSWDRGLNTEAFF
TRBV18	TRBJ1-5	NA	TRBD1	TGTGCCAGCTCAGTCGGACAGGGGACGCAGCCCCAGCATTTT	CASSVGQGTQPQHF
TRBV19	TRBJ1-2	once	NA	TGTGCCAGTAGTGAAGACAGGTTCTATGGCTACACCTTC	CASSEDRFYGYTF
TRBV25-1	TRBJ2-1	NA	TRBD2	TGTGCCAGCAGTCGGGGCGGGAGTTCCTACAATGAGCAGTTCTTC	CASSRGGSSYNEQFF
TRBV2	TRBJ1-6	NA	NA	TGTGCCAGCATGAGGATGTCACCCCTCCACTTT	CASMRMSPLHF
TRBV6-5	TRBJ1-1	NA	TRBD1	TGTGCCAGCAGACGGGACAGCTTGAACACTGAAGCTTTCTTT	CASRRDSLNTEAFF
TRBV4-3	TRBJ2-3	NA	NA	TGCGCCAGCAGCCAAGAAGCAAACAGTTACCCAAAACGACCCACAGATACGCAGTATTTT	CASSQEANSYPKRPTDTQYF
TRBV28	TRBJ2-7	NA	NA	TGTGCCAACCATACAGGGACGCTCTCCTACGAGCAGTACTTC	CANHTGTLSYEQYF
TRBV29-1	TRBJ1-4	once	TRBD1	TGCGCCACAGGGGCATCTAATGAAAAACTGTTTTTT	CATGASNEKLFF
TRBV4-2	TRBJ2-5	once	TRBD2	TGTGCCAGCAGCCAAGAGGGGACTAGCGGGGGAGCGTACCAAGAGACCCAGTACTTC	CASSQEGTSGGAYQETQYF
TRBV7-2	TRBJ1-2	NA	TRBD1	TGTGCCAGCAGCTTAGCCTCGACAGGGGAGAATGGCTACACCTTC	CASSLASTGENGYTF
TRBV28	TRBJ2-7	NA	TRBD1	TGTGCCAGCAGCCCGAGGGCCTTGACAGGGGGCACGGGGGAGCAGTACTTC	CASSPRALTGGTGEQYF
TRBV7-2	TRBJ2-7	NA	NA	TGTGCCAGCAGCTCGAGGGTATCCTACGAGCAGTACTTC	CASSSRVSYEQYF
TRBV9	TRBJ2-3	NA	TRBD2	TGTGCCAGCACTAAGTTGCCGGGACTACCATACACAGATACGCAGTATTTT	CASTKLPGLPYTDTQYF
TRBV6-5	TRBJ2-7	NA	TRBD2	TGTGCCAGCAGTAGAACCCGGCTAGCGGGCTACGAGCAGTACTTC	CASSRTRLAGYEQYF
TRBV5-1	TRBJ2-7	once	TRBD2	TGCGCCAGCAGCTTGGCCCCGGGACTAGCGGGAGGTGGTGTACACGAGCAGTACTTC	CASSLAPGLAGGGVHEQYF
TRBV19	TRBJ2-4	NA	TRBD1	TGTGCCAGTAGTATTGGGACAGGGGGGAGAAACATTCAGTACTTC	CASSIGTGGRNIQYF
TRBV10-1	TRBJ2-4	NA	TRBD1	TGCGCCAGCAGCACCGGGACAGGAGAAGCCAAAAACATTCAGTACTTC	CASSTGTGEAKNIQYF
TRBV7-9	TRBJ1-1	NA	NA	TGTGCCAGCAGCTCCAGGACAGTGAACACTGAAGCTTTCTTT	CASSSRTVNTEAFF
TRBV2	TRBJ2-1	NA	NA	TGTGCCAGCAGTGACAGGGCAGAAGGATACAATGAGCAGTTCTTC	CASSDRAEGYNEQFF
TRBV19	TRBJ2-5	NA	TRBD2	TGTGCCAGTAGTAAAGGACTAGCGGGATGGCCGTACTTC	CASSKGLAGWPYF
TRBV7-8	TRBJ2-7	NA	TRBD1	TGTGCCAGCAGCTTATCGGTCGGGACAGGGGTTTTTGAGCAGTACTTC	CASSLSVGTGVFEQYF
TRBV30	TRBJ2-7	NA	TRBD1	TGTGCCTGGTCTCCGGGACAGGTTCCTCCCTACGAGCAGTACTTC	CAWSPGQVPPYEQYF
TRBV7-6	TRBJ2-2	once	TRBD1	TGTGCCAGCAGCTCAAGGACAGGGACCGGGGAGCTGTTTTTT	CASSSRTGTGELFF
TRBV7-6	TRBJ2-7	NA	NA	TGTGCCAGCAGTCATGACAGAGGTCCCTACGAGCAGTACTTC	CASSHDRGPYEQYF
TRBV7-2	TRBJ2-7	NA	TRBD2	TGTGCCAGCAGCTTACGGACTAGCGGCTCCTACGAGCAGTACTTC	CASSLRTSGSYEQYF
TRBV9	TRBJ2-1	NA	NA	TGTGCCAGCAGCGCCACCCTAGCACCGACTTCCTACAATGAGCAGTTCTTC	CASSATLAPTSYNEQFF
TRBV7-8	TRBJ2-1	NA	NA	TGTGCCAGCAGCTATTTAGCGGCAACCTACAATGAGCAGTTCTTC	CASSYLAATYNEQFF
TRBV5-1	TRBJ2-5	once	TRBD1	TGCGCCAGCAGCTTGGTGACAGGGGTGGCCCCTACGCAAGAGACCCAGTACTTC	CASSLVTGVAPTQETQYF
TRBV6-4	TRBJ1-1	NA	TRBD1	TGTGCCAGCAGAACACAGGGGGCTCACACTGAAGCTTTCTTT	CASRTQGAHTEAFF
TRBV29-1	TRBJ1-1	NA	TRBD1	TGCAGCGTTGAACTCGCTGGACAGGGGCACACTGAAGCTTTCTTT	CSVELAGQGHTEAFF
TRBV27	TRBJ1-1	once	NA	TGTGCCAGCAGTAGCGGGGGGTCCCTCACTGGGACTGAAGCTTTCTTT	CASSSGGSLTGTEAFF
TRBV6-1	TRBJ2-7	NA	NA	TGTGCCAGCAGTGGTGCTAGCTACTACGAGCAGTACTTC	CASSGASYYEQYF
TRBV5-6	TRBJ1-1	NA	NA	TGTGCCAGCAGCTTCAAGGGGACTGAAGCTTTCTTT	CASSFKGTEAFF
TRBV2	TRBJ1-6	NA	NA	TGTGCCAGCATTCGGGACTTCAGCTCCTATAATTCACCCCTCCACTTT	CASIRDFSSYNSPLHF
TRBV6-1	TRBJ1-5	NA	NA	TGTGCCAGCAGCGAAGTGAGGGGGTTGCGCAATCAGCCCCAGCATTTT	CASSEVRGLRNQPQHF